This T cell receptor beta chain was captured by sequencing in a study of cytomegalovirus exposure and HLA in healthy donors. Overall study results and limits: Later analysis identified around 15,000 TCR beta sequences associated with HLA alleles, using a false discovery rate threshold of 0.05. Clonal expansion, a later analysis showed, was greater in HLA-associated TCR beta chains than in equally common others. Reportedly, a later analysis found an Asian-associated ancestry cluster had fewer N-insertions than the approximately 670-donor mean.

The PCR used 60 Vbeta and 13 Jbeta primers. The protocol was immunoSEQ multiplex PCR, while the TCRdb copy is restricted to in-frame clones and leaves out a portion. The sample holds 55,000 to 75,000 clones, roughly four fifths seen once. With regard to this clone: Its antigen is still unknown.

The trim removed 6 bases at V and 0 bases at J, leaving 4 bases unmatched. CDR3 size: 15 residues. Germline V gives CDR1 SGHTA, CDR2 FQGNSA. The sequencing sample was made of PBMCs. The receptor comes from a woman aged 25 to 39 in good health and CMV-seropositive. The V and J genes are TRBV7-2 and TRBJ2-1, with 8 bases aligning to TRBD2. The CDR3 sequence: CASRPTSGSYNEQFF. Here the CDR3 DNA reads TGTGCCAGCAGACCCACTAGCGGCTCCTACAATGAGCAGTTCTTC.